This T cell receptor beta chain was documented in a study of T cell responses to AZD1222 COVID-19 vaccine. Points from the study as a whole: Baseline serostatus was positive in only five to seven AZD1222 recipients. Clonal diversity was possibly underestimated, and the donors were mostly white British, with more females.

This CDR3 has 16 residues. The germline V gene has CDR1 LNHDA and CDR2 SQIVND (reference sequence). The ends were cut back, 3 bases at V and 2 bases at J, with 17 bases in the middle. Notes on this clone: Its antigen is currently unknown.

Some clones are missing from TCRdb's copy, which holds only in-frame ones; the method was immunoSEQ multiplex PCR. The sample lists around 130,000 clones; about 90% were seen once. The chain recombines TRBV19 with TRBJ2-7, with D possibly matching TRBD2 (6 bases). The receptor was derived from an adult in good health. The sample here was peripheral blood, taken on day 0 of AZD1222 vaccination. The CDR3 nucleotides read TGTGCCAGTAGTATGGGTTTGGGAGGTGTCCCCTACGAGCAGTACTTC. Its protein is CASSMGLGGVPYEQYF.